This TCR beta chain is from a study of blood T cell repertoires in COVID-19. Overall study: Italy, Spain and the United States were the sources of the convalescent and acute COVID-19 samples. Sources were T cells, B-cell-depleted T cells, or PBMCs; the material itself was cDNA or gDNA.

This clone has just a few counts. Trimming took 4 bases from V and 1 from J, leaving 8 bases between them. The CDR3 runs to 15 residues. CDR1 is MNHEY and CDR2 is SMNVEV in the germline V gene (reference sequence). Authors' processing steps: Amplifying reference gene primers gave estimates of nucleated cell counts. Clones were sequenced by immunoSEQ multiplex PCR, and TCRdb holds only the in-frame ones, with some missing. D and trimming were read from the DNA, whereas the V and J calls and clone size are those reported in that table. The sample carries fewer than 200,000 clones, roughly 84% recorded once.

Sequencing was performed on peripheral blood. The J gene is TRBJ1-6, the V gene TRBV27; D possibly corresponds to TRBD1 (5 bases). This TCR derives from a man in his sixties who had recovered from COVID-19. CDR3 residues: CASSWGRSYNSPLHF. The DNA of the CDR3 is TGTGCCAGCAGTTGGGGCAGGTCCTATAATTCACCCCTCCACTTT.